Given below is one T cell receptor beta chain in context. TCRdb reprocessed the 5' RACE reads, keeping one entry per CDR3 protein, no DNA. Its table lists roughly 450,000 distinct CDR3 sequences. The data stem from a study of T cells expressing NK-cell markers. Overall study: Sorted CD3+CD56+NKG2C+, CD3+CD56+NKG2C- and CD3+CD56-NKG2C+ T-cell subsets were beta-chain profiled. One of the eight sequenced donors was seronegative, whereas the other seven were HCMV-seropositive.

Germline V gene data show CDR1 as KGHDR and CDR2 as SFDVKD. CDR3 length: 12 residues. The sequenced material came from blood T cells: a sorted CD56 or NKG2C T cell subset, CD4+ or CD8+ T cells, or bulk PBMC T cells (not recorded which). The rearrangement links TRBV24-1 to TRBJ2-3; the D call of TRBD1 rests on TCRdb alone, since no DNA is present to check it. The TCR originated in a woman aged 50 to 60 in good health. The CDR3 reads CATMGRADTQYF.